A few counts support the clone carrying this TCR beta chain. Its antigen is unidentified. Looked up from germline, CDR1 is LNHDA and CDR2 is SQIVND (reference sequence). This CDR3 comprises 14 residues. V shed 8 bases and J shed 5 bases, with 19 bases lying between them. The source material, RNA transcripts, was used to amplify TCR beta CDR3 regions. RT-PCR in the first round (using the HTBI primer set) targeted the TCR CDR3. TCRdb processed the multiplex PCR reads anew with MiXCR; each CDR3 protein has one entry. The sample holds hundreds of thousands of distinct CDR3 sequences, 11% to 15% seen once. This sample is drawn from a study of T cells in Graves' hyperthyroidism and ophthalmopathy. Findings of the study overall: Within blood appeared most thyroid clonotypes that had expanded above 0.001. In simple terms, a model built on 13 V-J features told ophthalmopathy apart from stable hyperthyroidism.

Patients aged 18 to 65 with hyperthyroidism were newly diagnosed, with duration under 2 months. Exclusions: uncontrolled infection, other autoimmune disease, pregnancy, lactation. The chain has TRBV19 and TRBJ2-7, with D possibly TRBD1 on 5 matching bases. The sequence was obtained from a woman in her 30s with Graves' hyperthyroidism. Sequenced sample: blood. The CDR3 bases are TGTGCCAGTGCCCTAAGGGGCCACCGGGACGAGCAGTACTTC. As protein: CASALRGHRDEQYF.